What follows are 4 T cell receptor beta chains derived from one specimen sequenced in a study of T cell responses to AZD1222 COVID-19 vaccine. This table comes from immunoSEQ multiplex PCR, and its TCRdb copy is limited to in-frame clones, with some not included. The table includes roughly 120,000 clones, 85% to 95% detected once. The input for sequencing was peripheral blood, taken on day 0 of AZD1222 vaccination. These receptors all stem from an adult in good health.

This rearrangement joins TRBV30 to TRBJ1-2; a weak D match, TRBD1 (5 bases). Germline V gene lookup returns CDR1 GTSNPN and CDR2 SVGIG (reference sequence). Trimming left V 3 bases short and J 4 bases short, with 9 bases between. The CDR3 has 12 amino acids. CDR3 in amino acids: CAWRDNGYGYTF. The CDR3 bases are TGTGCCTGGAGGGACAACGGCTATGGCTACACCTTC.

The CDR3 nucleotides read TGTGCCAGCAGAAGGGGGAGGGTTGGCAATCAGCCCCAGCATTTT. It is translated as CASRRGRVGNQPQHF. J is TRBJ1-5 and V is TRBV6-5; tentative D call: TRBD1 (6 bases). Germline loops: CDR1 MNHEY, CDR2 SVGAGI. The length of the CDR3 is 15 residues. V was cut by 6 bases and J by 2 bases, with 14 bases left in between.

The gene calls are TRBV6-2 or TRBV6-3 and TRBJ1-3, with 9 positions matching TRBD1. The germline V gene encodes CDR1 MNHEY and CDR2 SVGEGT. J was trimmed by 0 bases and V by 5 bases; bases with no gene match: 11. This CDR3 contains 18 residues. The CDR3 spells CASSTSVGQGTSGNTIYF. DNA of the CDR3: TGTGCCAGCAGTACCTCAGTGGGACAGGGTACCTCTGGAAACACCATATATTTT.

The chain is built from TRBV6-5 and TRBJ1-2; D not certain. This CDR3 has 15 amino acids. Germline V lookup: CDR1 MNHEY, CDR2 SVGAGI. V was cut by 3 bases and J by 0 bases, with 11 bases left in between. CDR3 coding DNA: TGTGCCAGCAGTTATTCGAGAAGAGCTAACTATGGCTACACCTTC. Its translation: CASSYSRRANYGYTF.